What follows are 16 T cell receptor beta chains derived from one specimen sequenced in a study of cytomegalovirus exposure and HLA in healthy donors. With 60 Vbeta and 13 Jbeta primers, the PCR was carried out. Only in-frame clones appear in the TCRdb table, and some are missing; sequencing was by immunoSEQ multiplex PCR. The table lists 85,000 to 130,000 clones, more than 65% of them singletons, with around 6.4% in the top ten. Sequencing input: PBMCs. Receptors were obtained from a woman in her fifties or sixties in good health and CMV-seropositive.

This chain links TRBV5-6 with TRBJ1-5; 9 nucleotides agree with TRBD1. From germline, CDR1 is SGHDT and CDR2 YYEEEE. This CDR3 is 15 amino acids long. Trimming at V came to 1 base and at J to 3 bases, leaving 2 bases not matched to a gene. The CDR3 nucleotides read TGTGCCAGCAGCTTGACAGGGGGCCTCAATCAGCCCCAGCATTTT. This codes for CASSLTGGLNQPQHF.

The CDR3 sequence is CASSSWTGRYNEQFF. The CDR3 nucleotides read TGTGCCAGCAGCTCTTGGACAGGGAGGTACAATGAGCAGTTCTTC. The chain carries TRBV5-6 and TRBJ2-1; 8 bases are shared with TRBD1. Germline V gene lookup returns CDR1 SGHDT and CDR2 YYEEEE. V dropped 3 bases and J dropped 4; count of bases not matched to a gene: 6. The length of the CDR3 is 15 residues.

This clone was seen a handful of times. Here the CDR3 reads CAKRGRVETEAFF. DNA of the CDR3: TGCGCCAAGAGGGGGAGAGTGGAAACTGAAGCTTTCTTT. V gene TRBV4-1 combines with J gene TRBJ1-1; perhaps TRBD1 as D (6 bases). V lost 10 bases and J lost 5, with 17 bases in between. The CDR3 has 13 amino acids. CDR1 and CDR2 from the germline V gene are MGHRA and YSYEKL.

This clone was counted at least ten times. The chain employs TRBV5-5 and TRBJ2-1, with 14 bases identical to TRBD2. The germline gives CDR1 SGHKS, CDR2 YYEKEE (reference sequence). V was clipped by 3 bases and J by 6 bases; unmatched bases: 5. This CDR3 has 16 amino acids. CDR3 nucleotide sequence: TGTGCCAGCAGCTCGTTGGGGACTAGCGGGGGCAATGAGCAGTTCTTC. Protein sequence: CASSSLGTSGGNEQFF.

V and J are TRBV19 and TRBJ1-1; 8 nucleotides align to TRBD1. Trimming took 0 bases from V and 4 from J; bases not matched to a gene: 7. The CDR3 sequence is 16 residues long. Germline V gene sequence: CDR1 LNHDA, CDR2 SQIVND (reference sequence). CDR3 nucleotide sequence: TGTGCCAGTAGTATAGATACCCAGGGGGCCCTCACTGAAGCTTTCTTT. Translation gives CASSIDTQGALTEAFF.

CDR3 protein: CASRESMAHYGYTF. The CDR3 DNA reads as TGTGCCAGCAGAGAATCGATGGCCCACTATGGCTACACCTTC. This sequence joins TRBV6-5 and TRBJ1-2; D ambiguous. V dropped 6 bases and J dropped 3 bases, with 14 bases sitting between them. CDR1 is MNHEY and CDR2 is SVGAGI in the germline V gene. The CDR3 runs to 14 residues.

This chain joins TRBV7-9 and TRBJ1-2; 9 positions agree with TRBD1. The junction had 5 bases not matched to a gene; V was cut back by 6 bases and J by 3 bases. Germline V gene lookup returns CDR1 SEHNR and CDR2 FQNEAQ (reference sequence). The CDR3 runs 14 residues. CDR3: CASRRDRDDYGYTF. In DNA form, the CDR3 reads TGTGCCAGCAGAAGGGACAGGGATGACTATGGCTACACCTTC.

This clone was seen only a few times. This sequence joins TRBV4-2 and TRBJ2-4, with TRBD2 matching 9 bases. Trimming at V came to 0 bases and at J to 3 bases, leaving 9 bases not matched to a gene. This CDR3 has 18 residues. Per the germline V gene, CDR1 is LGHNA and CDR2 is YNFKEQ. The CDR3 DNA reads as TGTGCCAGCAGCCAAGATAGCGTGGTAGCGGGGGTCAAAAACATTCAGTACTTC. Protein product: CASSQDSVVAGVKNIQYF.

The rearrangement links TRBV28 to TRBJ1-5; 9 nucleotides line up with TRBD1. Losses at the gene ends were 5 bases for V and 3 bases for J; bases not matched to a gene: 5. Germline V lookup: CDR1 MDHEN, CDR2 SYDVKM. The CDR3 totals 15 residues. CDR3 protein: CASSGGQGDNQPQHF. In DNA form, the CDR3 reads TGTGCCAGCAGTGGGGGACAGGGAGACAATCAGCCCCAGCATTTT.

This clone was detected once. The rearrangement links TRBV28 to TRBJ2-5, with TRBD2 identical over 11 bases. The last part of the DNA fits TRBJ2-7 better; the J call may be wrong. Germline CDR1 reads MDHEN; CDR2 reads SYDVKM. This CDR3 has 16 residues. The CDR3 coding sequence is TGTGCCAGCAGTTTATATAGCGGGGGGGCATCCTACGAGCAGTACTTC. Its translation: CASSLYSGGASYEQYF.

The DNA of the CDR3 is TGTGCCAGCAGCTTGATGCCCCTAGCGGGAGCAGATACGCAGTATTTT. This codes for CASSLMPLAGADTQYF. The genes are TRBV7-2 and TRBJ2-3, with 10 bases fitting TRBD2. V dropped 3 bases and J dropped 4; count of bases not matched to a gene: 7. In germline, CDR1 is SGHTA, CDR2 FQGNSA. CDR3 size: 16 residues.

The V call is TRBV27, the J call TRBJ1-1; D might be TRBD1 (6 bases). V lost 5 bases and J 4 bases, leaving 17 bases between the germline ends. This CDR3 comprises 15 residues. CDR1 and CDR2 (germline): MNHEY, SMNVEV (reference sequence). CDR3 amino acids: CASSLTGTSRTEAFF. The CDR3 region has the DNA TGTGCCAGCAGTCTAACAGGGACCTCACGCACTGAAGCTTTCTTT.

This CDR3 reads CASLREPGGNTIYF. CDR3 nucleotide sequence: TGTGCCAGCCTCCGGGAGCCGGGTGGAAACACCATATATTTT. The chain combines TRBV7-2 with TRBJ1-3; D not resolved. The CDR3 consists of 14 residues. Germline V gene sequence: CDR1 SGHTA, CDR2 FQGNSA. V was trimmed by 8 bases and J by 3 bases, leaving 14 bases between them.

This rearrangement joins TRBV6-5 to TRBJ1-2; 12 bases align to TRBD1. CDR1 and CDR2 (germline): MNHEY, SVGAGI. V was clipped by 0 bases and J by 4 bases; unmatched bases: 3. The CDR3 totals 16 residues. The CDR3 reads CASSYSGQGALYGYTF. The CDR3 bases are TGTGCCAGCAGTTACTCGGGACAGGGGGCCCTCTATGGCTACACCTTC.

CDR3 sequence: CASTDRGRGDTQYF. In DNA, the CDR3 is TGTGCCAGCACCGACAGGGGGAGGGGAGATACGCAGTATTTT. The genes are TRBV19 and TRBJ2-3; TRBD1 matches at 9 bases. CDR1 LNHDA and CDR2 SQIVND come from the germline V gene (reference sequence). The CDR3 runs to 14 residues. With 9 bases clipped from V and 5 bases from J, the junction kept 9 bases outside the gene matches.

This clone has a single count. V gene TRBV7-6 combines with J gene TRBJ1-1; tentatively, D is TRBD1 (6 bases). There are 16 residues in the CDR3. Trimming shortened V by 0 bases and J by 5 bases, and 16 bases separated the two germline ends. From germline, CDR1 is SGHVS and CDR2 FNYEAQ. CDR3 amino acids: CASSLATLGTSTEAFF. In nucleotides, the CDR3 is TGTGCCAGCAGCTTAGCGACCCTTGGGACATCGACTGAAGCTTTCTTT.